The rows below give T cell receptor beta chains drawn from one sample of a study of shared clonotypes between healthy human individuals. TCRdb's copy holds only in-frame clones and misses some; the assay was immunoSEQ multiplex PCR. The sample shows 630,000 or so clones, about 98% of them seen only once. The sequenced material came from naive CD8+ T cells sorted from blood. All receptors derive from a man aged 25 to 40 in good health. CDR3s include the opening cysteine and the closing phenylalanine or tryptophan. D genes are given only for firm matches.

CDR3 | J | D | V
CASSPSRRPYEQYF | TRBJ2-7 | NA | TRBV28
CASSVDRFGTGELFF | TRBJ2-2 | NA | TRBV4-3
CASSLATGPLYEQYF | TRBJ2-7 | NA | TRBV7-7
CASSLTVTFTGELFF | TRBJ2-2 | NA | TRBV7-2
CASSFVGTTKGTRETQYF | TRBJ2-5 | TRBD2 | TRBV7-9
CSGTRANF | TRBJ2-3 | NA | TRBV20-1
CASSEGLVVADTQYF | TRBJ2-3 | TRBD2 | TRBV2
CASSADSTLNYGYTF | TRBJ1-2 | NA | TRBV18
CASSEWGNNGYTF | TRBJ1-2 | NA | TRBV11-2
CASSLETSGIVYEQYF | TRBJ2-7 | TRBD2 | TRBV7-8
CASSSLEGGDEQYF | TRBJ2-7 | NA | TRBV7-9
CASSSRVGVEAFF | TRBJ1-1 | NA | TRBV6-5
CASSLRIGGGEQYF | TRBJ2-7 | NA | TRBV27
CASSKGVLDIQYF | TRBJ2-4 | NA | TRBV21-1
CASSLGPGTGESSYNEQFF | TRBJ2-1 | TRBD1 | TRBV11-2
CASSSSGDEQFF | TRBJ2-1 | NA | TRBV9
CASSWEGRYNEQFF | TRBJ2-1 | TRBD2 | TRBV11-2
CASAPLGQGNTEAFF | TRBJ1-1 | TRBD1 | TRBV28
CASSSPGQGFNEQFF | TRBJ2-1 | TRBD1 | TRBV27
CAISDRGHQPQHF | TRBJ1-5 | TRBD1 | TRBV10-3
CASSAPVSGTFEQFF | TRBJ2-1 | NA | TRBV7-9
CASSLAPDYIEAFF | TRBJ1-1 | NA | TRBV7-8
CASSLNPGHLYNEQFF | TRBJ2-1 | NA | TRBV7-2
CASSSTGADYEQYF | TRBJ2-7 | TRBD1 | TRBV7-9
CSVEDGLGYEQYF | TRBJ2-7 | NA | TRBV29-1
CASATVGQYPYEQYF | TRBJ2-7 | NA | TRBV28
CASSNRDRGETQYF | TRBJ2-5 | TRBD1 | TRBV27
CASSQPTDSYEQYF | TRBJ2-7 | NA | TRBV11-3
CASSQGGVAGAGETQYF | TRBJ2-5 | TRBD2 | TRBV4-1
CASRLTSVGDTGELFF | TRBJ2-2 | TRBD2 | TRBV7-9
CSARDTYEQYF | TRBJ2-7 | NA | TRBV20-1
CASSPSDRSSYEQYF | TRBJ2-7 | TRBD1 | TRBV27
CASSLSWVGGNQPQHF | TRBJ1-5 | NA | TRBV27
CSVGTSGSYEQYF | NA | TRBD2 | TRBV29-1
CASSLRTVNTEAFF | TRBJ1-1 | NA | TRBV5-1
CASSLGTFDGNIQYF | TRBJ2-4 | NA | TRBV11-2
CASSLVSGSRNIYNEQFF | TRBJ2-1 | NA | TRBV7-2
CASGRVSLEQYF | TRBJ2-7 | NA | TRBV7-6
CASSAPGRGVGEQFF | TRBJ2-1 | NA | TRBV5-4
CASSFRQGNTGELFF | TRBJ2-2 | TRBD1 | TRBV5-1
CASSPRTSGGYNEQFF | TRBJ2-1 | TRBD2 | TRBV27
CASSLTGEQFF | TRBJ2-1 | NA | TRBV14
CASMWRNQETQYF | TRBJ2-5 | NA | TRBV2
CASSYTGGLAGELFF | TRBJ2-2 | TRBD1 | TRBV7-3
CATSGRDHPKNIQYF | TRBJ2-4 | NA | TRBV15